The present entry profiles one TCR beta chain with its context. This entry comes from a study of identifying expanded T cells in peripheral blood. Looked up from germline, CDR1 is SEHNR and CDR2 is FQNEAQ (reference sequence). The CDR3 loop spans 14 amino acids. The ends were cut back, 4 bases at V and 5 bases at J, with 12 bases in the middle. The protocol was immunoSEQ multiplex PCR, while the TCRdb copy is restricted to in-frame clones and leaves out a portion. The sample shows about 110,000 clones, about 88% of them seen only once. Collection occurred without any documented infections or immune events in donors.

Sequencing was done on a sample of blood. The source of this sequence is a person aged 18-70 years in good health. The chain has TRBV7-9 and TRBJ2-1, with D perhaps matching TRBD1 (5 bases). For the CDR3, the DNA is TGTGCCAGCAGCTCACCGGACAAGCACAATGAGCAGTTCTTC. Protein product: CASSSPDKHNEQFF.